These 4 T cell receptor beta chains originate from one sample sequenced in a study of T cells in Graves' hyperthyroidism and ophthalmopathy. There were TCR beta CDR3 regions amplified from RNA transcripts. The primer set for the first-round RT-PCR of the TCR CDR3 was HTBI. TCRdb re-derived calls from the multiplex PCR reads in MiXCR, one entry per CDR3 protein. The sample shows about 710,000 distinct CDR3 sequences, approximately 16% of them seen only once. The source material was blood. All receptors derive from a man in his late teens or twenties with Graves' hyperthyroidism.

This clonotype was recorded at least ten times. V and J are TRBV12-3 or TRBV12-4 and TRBJ2-1; TRBD2 agrees at 9 bases. The CDR3 sequence is 16 residues long. Trimming at V came to 3 bases and at J to 0 bases, leaving 3 bases not matched to a gene. Here the CDR3 DNA reads TGTGCCAGCAGTTTGGCTAGCGGGACCTCCTACAATGAGCAGTTCTTC. It encodes CASSLASGTSYNEQFF.

This clonotype was observed many times. The CDR3 region has the DNA TGTGCCAGCAGTTTCTCCCACGATCAGCCCCAGCATTTT. Protein sequence: CASSFSHDQPQHF. This chain joins TRBV12-3 or TRBV12-4 and TRBJ1-5; D is unclear. V gave up 3 bases and J gave up 5 bases, with 8 bases separating them. CDR3 length equals 13 residues.

This clonotype was seen only a few times. The gene calls are TRBV29-1 and TRBJ1-1; TRBD1 is a possible D gene (5 bases). V lost 0 bases to trimming and J lost 6 bases, with 8 bases between them. The CDR3 totals 12 residues. CDR1 SQVTM and CDR2 ANQGSEA come from the germline V gene. CDR3 sequence reads: CSVEDGGPEAFF. The CDR3 DNA reads TGCAGCGTTGAAGATGGGGGACCTGAAGCTTTCTTT.

The rearrangement links TRBV7-2 to TRBJ1-3; 9 bases are shared with TRBD1. V lost 5 bases to trimming and J lost 3 bases; unmatched junction nucleotides: 8. The CDR3 contains 16 residues. Germline V CDR1 and CDR2: SGHTA, FQGNSA. CDR3 loop: CASSTGTGIGGNTIYF. CDR3 nucleotide sequence: TGTGCCAGCAGCACTGGGACAGGGATCGGTGGAAACACCATATATTTT.